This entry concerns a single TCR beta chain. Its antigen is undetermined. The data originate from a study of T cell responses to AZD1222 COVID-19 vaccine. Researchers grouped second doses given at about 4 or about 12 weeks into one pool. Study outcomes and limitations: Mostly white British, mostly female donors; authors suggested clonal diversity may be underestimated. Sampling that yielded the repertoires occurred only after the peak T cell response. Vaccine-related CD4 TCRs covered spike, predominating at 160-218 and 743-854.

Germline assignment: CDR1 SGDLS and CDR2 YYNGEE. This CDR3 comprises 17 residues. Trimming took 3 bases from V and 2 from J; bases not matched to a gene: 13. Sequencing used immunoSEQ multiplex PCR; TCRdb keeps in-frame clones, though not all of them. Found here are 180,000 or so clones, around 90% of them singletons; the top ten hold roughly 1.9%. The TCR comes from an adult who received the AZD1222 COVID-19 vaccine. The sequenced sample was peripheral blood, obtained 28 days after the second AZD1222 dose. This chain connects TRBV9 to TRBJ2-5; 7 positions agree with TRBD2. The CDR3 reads CASSASGGSGPQETQYF. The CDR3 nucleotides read TGTGCCAGCAGCGCCTCTGGGGGTAGCGGGCCTCAAGAGACCCAGTACTTC.